Listed below are T cell receptor beta chains from one sample, sequenced in a study of T cell repertoires in cytomegalovirus infection. These receptors lack a known antigen. Via MiXCR, TCRdb re-called the reads, giving one row per CDR3 protein. The sample yields about 310,000 distinct CDR3 sequences, about 25% seen once. Here the sequenced sample was cultured PBMCs, taken from culture after CMV antigen stimulation. The source of these receptors is a human donor in good health (CMV status not recorded). Some clones in this sample may be carry-over from other donors' samples. Both conserved end residues are part of each CDR3. A D gene is named only where the DNA matches it firmly. A row's size may be missing; if present it is once, few, many or a size class.

clone size	V gene	J gene	D gene	CDR3 DNA	CDR3 protein
few	TRBV12-3/TRBV12-4	TRBJ1-1	-	TGTGCCAGCAGAACTCCGACGGTTTCTACTGAAGCTTTCTTT	CASRTPTVSTEAFF
-	TRBV3-1	TRBJ1-1	TRBD1	TGTGCCAGCAGCCGGGACAGCAAGAACACTGAAGCTTTCTTT	CASSRDSKNTEAFF
-	TRBV6-6	TRBJ1-2	-	TGTGCCAGCAGTTACTCTGGGATACAGAACTATGGCTACACCTTC	CASSYSGIQNYGYTF
few	TRBV5-1	TRBJ2-1	-	TGCGCCAGCAGACAGGGGGGGATTAGTGAGCAGTTCTTC	CASRQGGISEQFF
few	TRBV4-3	TRBJ2-3	TRBD1	TGCGCCAGCAGCCAAGCAGTGGGACAGGGTTTCAATACGCAGTATTTT	CASSQAVGQGFNTQYF
-	TRBV5-6	TRBJ1-6	-	TGTGCCAGCAGCTTGGAGGAGGGAACGGTCAATTCACCCCTCCACTTT	CASSLEEGTVNSPLHF
many	TRBV28	TRBJ1-4	-	TGTGCCAGCAGTTTATCGGCAGGGGCTTTTGAAAAACTGTTTTTT	CASSLSAGAFEKLFF
-	TRBV19	TRBJ1-1	-	TGTGCCAGTAGTGAAAGGGGGAACACTGAAGCTTTCTTT	CASSERGNTEAFF
few	TRBV12-3/TRBV12-4	TRBJ2-3	TRBD2	TGTGCCAGCAGTCCTAGGGGACTAGCAGGAGATACGCAGTATTTT	CASSPRGLAGDTQYF
few	TRBV28	TRBJ1-5	-	TGTGCCAGCAGTTTATTAGGGGAGGGGCCCCAGCATTTT	CASSLLGEGPQHF
-	TRBV7-9	TRBJ2-1	TRBD2	TGTGCCAGCAGAAAAAGCCGGACTAGCAACTACAATGAGCAGTTCTTC	CASRKSRTSNYNEQFF
-	TRBV9	TRBJ2-3	-	TGTGCCAGCAGCGTAGCGGCAGGGTCGACAGATACGCAGTATTTT	CASSVAAGSTDTQYF
few	TRBV24-1	TRBJ1-5	-	TGTGCCACCAGTCCGGAGTCAAGTTCTAGCAATCAGCCCCAGCATTTT	CATSPESSSSNQPQHF
few	TRBV6-2/TRBV6-3	TRBJ2-1	-	TGTGCCAGCAGTGGAGGGGGGGGGTTGAAGTTCTTC	CASSGGGGLKFF
few	TRBV11-2	TRBJ2-1	TRBD1	TGTGCCAGCAGCCGACAGGGTAATGAGCAGTTCTTC	CASSRQGNEQFF
-	TRBV6-4	TRBJ2-1	-	TGTGCCAGCAGTGTTAGGGGGGAAAACAATGAGCAGTTCTTC	CASSVRGENNEQFF
many	TRBV7-2	TRBJ2-3	-	TGTGCCAGCAGCCCGGGCACTCGGGGGGCGTTCACAGATACGCAGTATTTT	CASSPGTRGAFTDTQYF